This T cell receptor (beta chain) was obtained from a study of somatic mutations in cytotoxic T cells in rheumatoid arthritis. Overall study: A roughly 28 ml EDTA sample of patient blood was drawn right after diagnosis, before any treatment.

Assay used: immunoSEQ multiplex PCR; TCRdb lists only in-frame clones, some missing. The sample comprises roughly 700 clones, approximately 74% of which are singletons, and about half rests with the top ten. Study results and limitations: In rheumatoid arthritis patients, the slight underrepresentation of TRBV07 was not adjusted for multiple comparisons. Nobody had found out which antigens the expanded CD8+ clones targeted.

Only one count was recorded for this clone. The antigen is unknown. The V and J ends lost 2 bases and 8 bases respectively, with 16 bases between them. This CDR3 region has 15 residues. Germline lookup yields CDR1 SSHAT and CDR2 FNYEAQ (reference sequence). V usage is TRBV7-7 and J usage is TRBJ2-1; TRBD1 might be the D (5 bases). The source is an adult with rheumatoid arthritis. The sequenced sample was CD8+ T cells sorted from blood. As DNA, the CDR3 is TGTGCCAGCAGCTTACATGTGCAGGGATTGGATGAGCAGTTCTTC. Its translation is CASSLHVQGLDEQFF.